The 2 T cell receptor beta chains presented below share a single source sample, sequenced in a study of OX40 agonist ivuxolimab in advanced cancers. Profiling relied on immunoSEQ multiplex PCR, and the TCRdb table lists in-frame clones only, not all of them. Of roughly 70,000 clones in the sample, 86% are singletons; the top ten hold approximately 0.75%. This sample comprised CD4+ or CD8+ T cells sorted from blood, obtained in a trial of the OX40 agonist ivuxolimab. These receptors were collected from an adult with an advanced solid tumor such as melanoma, head and neck, liver or kidney cancer.

This chain links TRBV28 with TRBJ2-7; D is ambiguous. Trimming pared 3 bases from V and 0 bases from J, leaving 3 bases between. This CDR3 has 12 residues. Germline V gene data show CDR1 as MDHEN and CDR2 as SYDVKM. CDR3 loop: CASSFISYEQYF. CDR3 nucleotides: TGTGCCAGCAGTTTCATCTCCTACGAGCAGTACTTC.

The chain uses TRBV10-3 and TRBJ2-1; TRBD1 matches at 10 bases. Germline V lookup: CDR1 ENHRY, CDR2 SYGVKD. Trimming at V came to 4 bases and at J to 8 bases, leaving 2 bases not matched to a gene. This CDR3 region has 13 residues. This chain's CDR3 is CAISGQGADEQFF. The CDR3 nucleotides are TGTGCCATCAGTGGACAGGGGGCGGATGAGCAGTTCTTC.